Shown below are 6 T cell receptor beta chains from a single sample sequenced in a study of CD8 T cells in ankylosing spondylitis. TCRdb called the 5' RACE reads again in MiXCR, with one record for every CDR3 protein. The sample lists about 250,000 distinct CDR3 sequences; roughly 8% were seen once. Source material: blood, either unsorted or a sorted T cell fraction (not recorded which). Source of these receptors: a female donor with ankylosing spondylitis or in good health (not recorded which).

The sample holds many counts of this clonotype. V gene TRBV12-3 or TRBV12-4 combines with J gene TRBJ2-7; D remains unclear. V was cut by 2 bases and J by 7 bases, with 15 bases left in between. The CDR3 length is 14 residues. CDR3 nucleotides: TGTGCCAGCAGTTTACGAGGAATTCTGGGGGAGCAGTACTTC. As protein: CASSLRGILGEQYF.

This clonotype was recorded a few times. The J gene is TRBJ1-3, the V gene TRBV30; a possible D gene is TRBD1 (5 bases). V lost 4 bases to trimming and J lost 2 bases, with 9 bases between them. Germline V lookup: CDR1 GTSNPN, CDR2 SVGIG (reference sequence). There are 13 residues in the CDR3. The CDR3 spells CAWTGTAGNTIYF. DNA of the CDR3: TGTGCCTGGACAGGGACGGCTGGAAACACCATATATTTT.

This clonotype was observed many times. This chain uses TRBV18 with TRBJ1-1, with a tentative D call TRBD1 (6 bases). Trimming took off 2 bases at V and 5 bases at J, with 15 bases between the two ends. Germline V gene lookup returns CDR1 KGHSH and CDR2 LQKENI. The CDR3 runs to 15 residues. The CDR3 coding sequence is TGTGCCAGCTCACCAACGACAGGAGGTGGGACTGAAGCTTTCTTT. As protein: CASSPTTGGGTEAFF.

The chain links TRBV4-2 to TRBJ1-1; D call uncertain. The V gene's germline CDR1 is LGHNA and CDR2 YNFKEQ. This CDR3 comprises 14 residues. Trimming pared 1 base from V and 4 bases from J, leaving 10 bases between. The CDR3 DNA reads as TGTGCCAGCAGCCAAGCTGCCTCGAGCACTGAAGCTTTCTTT. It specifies CASSQAASSTEAFF.

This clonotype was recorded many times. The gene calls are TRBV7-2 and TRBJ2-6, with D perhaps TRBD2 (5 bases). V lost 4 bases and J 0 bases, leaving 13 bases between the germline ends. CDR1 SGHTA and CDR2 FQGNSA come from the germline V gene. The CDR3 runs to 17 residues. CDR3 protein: CASSSRTANSGANVLTF. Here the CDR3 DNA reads TGTGCCAGCAGCTCCAGGACTGCCAACTCTGGGGCCAACGTCCTGACTTTC.

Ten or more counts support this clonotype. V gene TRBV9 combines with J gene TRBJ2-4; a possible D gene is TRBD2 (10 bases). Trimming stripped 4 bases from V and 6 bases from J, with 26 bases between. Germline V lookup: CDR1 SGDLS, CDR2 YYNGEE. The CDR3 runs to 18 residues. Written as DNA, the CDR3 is TGTGCCAGCAGCCCGAGGGACAGGGAACTAGCGGGGAGAAACATTCAGTACTTC. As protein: CASSPRDRELAGRNIQYF.